The 8 T cell receptor beta chains listed next were all sequenced from one sample in a study of T cells in tuberculosis. The repertoire was sequenced with immunoSEQ multiplex PCR; TCRdb's copy has only in-frame clones and lacks some. The table records about 31,000 clones, 95% to 97% of them present only once. The material sequenced was PBMCs. The receptors were sampled from a donor aged 10-29 years with latent tuberculosis or without tuberculosis infection.

The chain recombines TRBV4-1 with TRBJ2-3; D might be TRBD2 (6 bases). With 0 bases removed from V and 7 bases from J, the gap between germline ends came to 11 bases. The CDR3 contains 14 residues. The germline gives CDR1 MGHRA, CDR2 YSYEKL. The CDR3 DNA sequence: TGCGCCAGCAGCCAAGAGAGACTAGAGAATACGCAGTATTTT. Protein sequence: CASSQERLENTQYF.

This chain uses TRBV5-1 with TRBJ2-1; 10 bases map to TRBD2. The trim removed 3 bases at V and 7 bases at J, leaving 7 bases unmatched. The germline V gene encodes CDR1 SGHRS and CDR2 YFSETQ. The CDR3 has 15 amino acids. DNA for the CDR3: TGCGCCAGCAGCTGGGGTAGCGGGGGGATAAATGAGCAGTTCTTC. It translates to CASSWGSGGINEQFF.

The rearrangement links TRBV5-5 to TRBJ2-1, with a tentative D call TRBD1 (5 bases). Trimming stripped 0 bases from V and 5 bases from J, with 18 bases between. CDR3 length: 17 residues. Germline CDR1 SGHKS, CDR2 YYEKEE (reference sequence). CDR3 nucleotide sequence: TGTGCCAGCAGCTTGGGCGGCCCAGGGCGGATCAACAATGAGCAGTTCTTC. Amino acids: CASSLGGPGRINNEQFF.

This clone has just one count. This chain connects TRBV6-5 to TRBJ2-7; TRBD2 might be the D (5 bases). Germline-derived CDR1 and CDR2 are MNHEY and SVGAGI. This CDR3 contains 15 residues. V lost 0 bases to trimming and J lost 4 bases, with 13 bases between them. Here the CDR3 DNA reads TGTGCCAGCAGTTACTCGAGTCTAGCAACGTACGAGCAGTACTTC. It codes for CASSYSSLATYEQYF.

This clone was observed once. The CDR3 DNA sequence: TGCAGCGTTGCCGGACTTCTATCCTACGAGCAGTACTTC. It yields the protein CSVAGLLSYEQYF. The rearrangement uses TRBV29-1 and TRBJ2-7; D possibly corresponds to TRBD2 (5 bases). Germline lookup yields CDR1 SQVTM and CDR2 ANQGSEA. V lost 4 bases and J 1 base, leaving 11 bases between the germline ends. The CDR3 runs 13 residues.

The chain couples TRBV5-4 to TRBJ2-7; the D gene is possibly TRBD1 (6 bases). Germline lookup yields CDR1 SGHNT and CDR2 YYREEE (reference sequence). Trimming removed 4 bases from V and 3 bases from J, with 11 bases in between. The CDR3 spans 13 residues. The CDR3 here is CASSTDRLYEQYF. As DNA, the CDR3 is TGTGCCAGCAGCACGGACAGACTCTACGAGCAGTACTTC.

The V gene is TRBV2, the J gene TRBJ2-5, with a weak D call TRBD1 (6 bases). The CDR3 runs 13 residues. Germline V CDR1 and CDR2: SNHLY, FYNNEI. V lost 2 bases and J lost 6, with 10 bases in between. The CDR3 region has the DNA TGTGCCAGCAGTGAACAGGGGACCCAGACCCAGTACTTC. Its protein is CASSEQGTQTQYF.

The gene calls are TRBV7-8 and TRBJ1-2, with D uncertain. Germline CDR1 and CDR2: SGHVS and FQNEAQ. The CDR3 contains 16 residues. V lost 1 base and J lost 4, with 16 bases in between. CDR3 bases: TGTGCCAGCAGCTTAGGAATTTCGGTACAGACCTATGGCTACACCTTC. Its translation: CASSLGISVQTYGYTF.